A selection of T cell receptor beta chains follows, all from one sample in a study of T cell responses to AZD1222 COVID-19 vaccine. Sequencing was performed with immunoSEQ multiplex PCR; in TCRdb, only in-frame clones are kept and a portion is missing. The sample carries more than 90,000 clones, more than 70% recorded once. Sequenced here: peripheral blood, sampled on day 0 of AZD1222 vaccination. These receptors were collected from an adult in good health. Each CDR3 is given with its conserved first and last residue. The D gene is left open where the match is weak. A clone size is listed for some rows: how often the clone was seen (once, few, many), or a class if it is expanded.

CASSHGGPILMNTEAFF TGTGCCAGCTCCCACGGGGGGCCAATTTTGATGAACACTGAAGCTTTCTTT TRBJ1-1 TRBV18 few -
CASSKGGARSGWVDSPLHF TGTGCCAGCAGCAAAGGGGGTGCCAGGTCAGGGTGGGTTGATTCACCCCTCCACTTT TRBJ1-6 TRBV21-1 - -
CASSLERSGVGIYGYTF TGTGCCAGCAGCTTAGAACGTTCAGGCGTGGGGATCTATGGCTACACCTTC TRBJ1-2 TRBV7-8 medium-sized -
CSVHGLAVSYNEQFF TGCAGCGTCCACGGACTAGCAGTTTCCTACAATGAGCAGTTCTTC TRBJ2-1 TRBV29-1 - TRBD2
CASSEKQNTEAFF TGTGCCAGCAGTGAAAAACAGAACACTGAAGCTTTCTTT TRBJ1-1 TRBV6-1 - -
CASSLAGRRYGYTF TGTGCCAGCAGCTTGGCGGGACGGAGGTATGGCTACACCTTC TRBJ1-2 TRBV5-6 - -
CASSLGSGSIHEQFF TGTGCTAGCAGCTTAGGTAGCGGGAGTATCCATGAGCAGTTCTTC TRBJ2-1 TRBV7-7 - TRBD2
CASSQDGQGVYEQYF TGTGCCAGCAGCCAAGATGGCCAAGGTGTCTACGAGCAGTACTTC TRBJ2-7 TRBV4-2 - -
CAMNSDSNQPQHF TGTGCCATGAACAGTGATAGCAATCAGCCCCAGCATTTT TRBJ1-5 TRBV28 - -
CASSSAGPNNEQFF TGTGCCAGCAGTAGTGCGGGACCCAACAATGAGCAGTTCTTC TRBJ2-1 TRBV7-3 once -
CASSPRTSVNTGELFF TGTGCCAGCAGCCCGAGGACTAGTGTAAACACCGGGGAGCTGTTTTTT TRBJ2-2 TRBV7-9 - TRBD2
CASSLGATPGTQYF TGTGCCAGCAGCTTAGGGGCCACCCCTGGGACCCAGTACTTC TRBJ2-5 TRBV7-2 - -
CASSVDAQGSSPLHF TGTGCCAGCAGCGTAGACGCACAGGGAAGTTCACCCCTCCACTTT TRBJ1-6 TRBV9 - -
CASRNRRNTEAFF TGTGCCAGCAGGAACAGAAGGAACACTGAAGCTTTCTTT TRBJ1-1 TRBV5-8 few -
CAWSVLDRGGSPLHF TGTGCCTGGAGTGTACTCGACAGGGGTGGATCACCCCTCCACTTT TRBJ1-6 TRBV30 - TRBD1
CASKKTSGSSNYNEQFF TGTGCCAGCAAAAAGACTAGCGGGAGTTCTAACTACAATGAGCAGTTCTTC TRBJ2-1 TRBV7-2 - TRBD2
CASSPTGTGSNTF TGTGCCAGCAGTCCCACCGGGACAGGATCTAACACCTTC TRBJ1-2 TRBV28 - TRBD1
CASRPTGEGNQPQHF TGTGCCAGCAGGCCGACAGGGGAAGGCAATCAGCCCCAGCATTTT TRBJ1-5 TRBV28 few TRBD1
CAISPSLAGVGNEQFF TGTGCCATCAGCCCGTCACTAGCGGGAGTTGGCAATGAGCAGTTCTTC TRBJ2-1 TRBV10-3 once TRBD2
CASSPRTQPDNEQFF TGTGCCAGCAGTCCGCGGACCCAGCCGGACAATGAGCAGTTCTTC TRBJ2-1 TRBV27 - -
CAWSGWGRSYEQYF TGTGCCTGGAGCGGGTGGGGCCGCTCCTACGAGCAGTACTTC TRBJ2-7 TRBV30 - -
CASSLVVGLITYEQYF TGTGCCAGCAGCTTAGTAGTCGGACTTATCACCTACGAGCAGTACTTC TRBJ2-7 TRBV7-2 - -